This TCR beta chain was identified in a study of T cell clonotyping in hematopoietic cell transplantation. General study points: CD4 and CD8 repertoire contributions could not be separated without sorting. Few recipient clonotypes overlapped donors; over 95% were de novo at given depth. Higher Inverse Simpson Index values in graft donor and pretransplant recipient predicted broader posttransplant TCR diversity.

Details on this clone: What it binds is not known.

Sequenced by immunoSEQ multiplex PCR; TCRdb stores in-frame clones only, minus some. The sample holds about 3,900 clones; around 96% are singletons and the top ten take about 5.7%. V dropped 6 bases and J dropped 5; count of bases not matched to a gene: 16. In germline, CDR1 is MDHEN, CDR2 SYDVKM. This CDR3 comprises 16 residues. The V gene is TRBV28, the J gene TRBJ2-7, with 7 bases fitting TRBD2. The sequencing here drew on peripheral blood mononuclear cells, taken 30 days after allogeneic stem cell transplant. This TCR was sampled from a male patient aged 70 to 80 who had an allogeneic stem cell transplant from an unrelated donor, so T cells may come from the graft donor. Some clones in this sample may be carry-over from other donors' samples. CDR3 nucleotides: TGTGCCAGCAGCCGAGCGCCCGGGCGGGGAGGGGACGAGCAGTACTTC. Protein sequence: CASSRAPGRGGDEQYF.